Listed below are T cell receptor beta chains from one sample, sequenced in a study of cytomegalovirus exposure and HLA in healthy donors. Profiling relied on immunoSEQ multiplex PCR, and the TCRdb table lists in-frame clones only, not all of them. The data hold around 160,000 clones, with roughly 80% observed a single time. Sample: PBMCs. Receptors originate from a male donor in good health and CMV-seropositive. The CDR3 runs from the conserved cysteine through the conserved F or W. D genes are given only for firm matches. The size entry is marked missing in some rows and otherwise reads once, few, many or a size class.

clone_size j_call d_call v_call cdr3_length cdr3_aa cdr3_nt
NA TRBJ2-3 NA TRBV19 14 CASSLLSLADTQYF TGTGCCAGTAGTCTCCTGAGTCTGGCAGATACGCAGTATTTT
once TRBJ2-7 NA TRBV9 15 CASSVEATTSYEQYF TGTGCCAGCAGCGTAGAAGCGACTACCTCCTACGAGCAGTACTTC
NA TRBJ1-6 NA TRBV6-6 13 CASTGDAGAPLHF TGTGCCAGCACAGGGGATGCCGGGGCACCCCTCCACTTT
NA TRBJ2-5 NA TRBV7-2 14 CASSLGPGAETQYF TGTGCCAGCAGCTTAGGTCCTGGAGCGGAGACCCAGTACTTC
NA TRBJ1-2 TRBD1 TRBV6-1 15 CASSEKRDRGGGYTF TGTGCCAGCAGCGAAAAAAGAGACAGGGGAGGTGGCTACACCTTC
NA TRBJ2-6 TRBD2 TRBV7-2 17 CASSAPSGRAGANVLTF TGTGCCAGCAGCGCACCTAGCGGGAGGGCTGGGGCCAACGTCCTGACTTTC
few TRBJ2-5 TRBD2 TRBV5-4 14 CASSPGGGKETQYF TGTGCCAGCAGCCCCGGGGGAGGGAAAGAGACCCAGTACTTC
once TRBJ2-4 NA TRBV10-3 18 CAISESLGTPLAKNIQYF TGTGCCATCAGTGAGTCACTCGGGACTCCCCTAGCCAAAAACATTCAGTACTTC
NA TRBJ2-7 NA TRBV5-1 16 CASSRSGGGGSYEQYF TGCGCCAGCAGCCGAAGTGGTGGGGGCGGCTCCTACGAGCAGTACTTC
NA TRBJ1-5 NA TRBV30 13 CAWTGSSNQPQHF TGTGCCTGGACAGGGTCCAGCAATCAGCCCCAGCATTTT
once TRBJ2-1 NA TRBV19 14 CASAWGGHDNEQFF TGTGCCAGTGCTTGGGGGGGACATGACAATGAGCAGTTCTTC